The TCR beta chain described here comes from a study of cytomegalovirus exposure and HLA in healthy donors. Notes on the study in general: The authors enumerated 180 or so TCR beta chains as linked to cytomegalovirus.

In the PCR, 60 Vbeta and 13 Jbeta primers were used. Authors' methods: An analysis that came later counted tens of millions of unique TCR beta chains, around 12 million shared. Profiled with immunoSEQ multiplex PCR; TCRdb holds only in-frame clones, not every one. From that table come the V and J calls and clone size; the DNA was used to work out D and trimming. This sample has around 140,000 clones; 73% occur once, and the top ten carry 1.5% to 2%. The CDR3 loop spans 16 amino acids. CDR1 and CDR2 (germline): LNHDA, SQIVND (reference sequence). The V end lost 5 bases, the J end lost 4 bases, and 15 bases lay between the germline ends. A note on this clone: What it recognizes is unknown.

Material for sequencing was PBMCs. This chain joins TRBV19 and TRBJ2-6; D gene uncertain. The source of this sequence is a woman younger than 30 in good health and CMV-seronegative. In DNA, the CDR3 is TGTGCCAGTAGTGATAACAGTTATCTGGGGGCCAACGTCCTGACTTTC. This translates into CASSDNSYLGANVLTF.